This entry is about one T cell receptor (beta chain). Its antigen is as yet unknown. The CDR3 sequence is 15 residues long. The junction had 6 bases not matched to a gene; V was cut back by 6 bases and J by 7 bases. Germline V gene data show CDR1 as LNHDA and CDR2 as SQIVND (reference sequence). Everyone who donated was a healthy bone marrow donor. This PCR relied on a set of 60 Vbeta primers and 13 Jbeta primers. Using immunoSEQ multiplex PCR, the repertoire was profiled, and TCRdb retains in-frame clones only, with some absent. Of around 140,000 clones in the sample, roughly 79% were seen once. These data come from a study of cytomegalovirus exposure and HLA in healthy donors. Study summary: The Caucasian-associated ancestry cluster held roughly 81% of a few hundred genotyped donors.

Regarding the study as a whole: The presence/absence work took it that sequencing depth was about the same across donors. A later analysis appeared to link common viral pathogens to several of the most significant clusters.

This receptor was taken from a woman between 55 and 75 years old in good health and CMV-seropositive. The rearrangement uses TRBV19 and TRBJ2-7; 16 bases are a match to TRBD2. The sample was PBMCs. The CDR3 is CASSKSGLAGGEQYF. DNA for the CDR3: TGTGCCAGTAGCAAATCGGGACTAGCGGGGGGGGAGCAGTACTTC.